Each of the 4 T cell receptor beta chains below was sequenced from the same sample in a study of metastatic and nonmetastatic thyroid tumors. TCRdb re-clonotyped the PCR reads via MiXCR. Of tens of thousands of clones listed, under 30% are singletons. Not a single patient had been given any form of treatment at any point before undergoing thyroid surgery. Source material: blood. The source of these receptors is a male donor with papillary thyroid cancer or a benign thyroid nodule (not recorded which). Some clones in this sample may be carry-over from other donors' samples.

This clone was picked up many times. The CDR3 region is CASSFGTSGRAANTGELFF. The CDR3 bases are TGTGCCAGCAGCTTCGGGACTAGCGGGAGGGCCGCGAACACCGGGGAGCTGTTTTTT. This rearrangement joins TRBV7-2 to TRBJ2-2; TRBD2 aligns across 16 bases. V gave up 3 bases and J gave up 0 bases; unmatched junction bases: 4. CDR1 SGHTA and CDR2 FQGNSA come from the germline V gene. The CDR3 sequence is 19 residues long.

This clone was observed many times. The V gene is TRBV20-1, the J gene TRBJ1-3; D not certain. The germline CDR1 and CDR2 sequences are DFQATT and SNEGSKA (reference sequence). The CDR3 contains 16 residues. Between the trimmed V and J ends, which lost 0 bases and 0 bases, there was a span of 12 bases. The CDR3 here is CSAREPGRSSGNTIYF. The CDR3 coding sequence is TGCAGTGCTAGAGAGCCAGGTCGGAGCTCTGGAAACACCATATATTTT.

This clone occurred many times. This sequence joins TRBV5-6 and TRBJ2-1; TRBD2 agrees at 8 bases. Trimming took 3 bases from V and 0 from J; bases not matched to a gene: 5. This CDR3 has 16 amino acids. In germline, CDR1 is SGHDT, CDR2 YYEEEE. The CDR3, as DNA: TGTGCCAGCAGCTCCGTAGCGGGATTCTCCTACAATGAGCAGTTCTTC. Residues: CASSSVAGFSYNEQFF. Complete variable domain (other parts from reference TRBV5-6 and TRBJ2-1): DAGVTQSPTHLIKTRGQQVTLRCSPKSGHDTVSWYQQALGQGPQFIFQYYEEEERQRGNFPDRFSGHQFPNYSSELNVNALLLGDSALYLCASSSVAGFSYNEQFFGPGTRLTVL.

This clone occurred many times. This sequence joins TRBV7-9 and TRBJ1-6; 7 bases map to TRBD1. Germline V gene sequence: CDR1 SEHNR, CDR2 FQNEAQ (reference sequence). V dropped 1 base and J dropped 2; count of bases not matched to a gene: 5. The CDR3 length is 17 residues. CDR3 protein: CASSLEQGSAYNSPLHF. DNA of the CDR3: TGTGCCAGCAGCTTAGAACAGGGGAGCGCCTATAATTCACCCCTCCACTTT.